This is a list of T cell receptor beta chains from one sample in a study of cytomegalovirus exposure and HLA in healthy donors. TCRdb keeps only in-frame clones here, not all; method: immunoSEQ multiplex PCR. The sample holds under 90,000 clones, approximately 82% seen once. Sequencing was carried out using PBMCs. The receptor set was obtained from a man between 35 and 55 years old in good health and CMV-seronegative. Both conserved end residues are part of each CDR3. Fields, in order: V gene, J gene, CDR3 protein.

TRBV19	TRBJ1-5	CASSQQGHQPQHF
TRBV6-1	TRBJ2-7	CASNTGSSSYEQYF
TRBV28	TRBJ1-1	CATQGRSEAFF
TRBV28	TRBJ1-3	CASSSVRGGGRNTIYF
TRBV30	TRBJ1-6	CASADRKSSPLHF
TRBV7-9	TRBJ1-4	CASSLDGTGNEKLFF
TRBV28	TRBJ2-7	CASSLWTSGGYEQYF
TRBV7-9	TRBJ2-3	CATALAGATDTQYF
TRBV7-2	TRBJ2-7	CASSLWGQVYEQYF
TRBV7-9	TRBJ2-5	CASRATGGETQYF
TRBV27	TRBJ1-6	CASSLYQNLNSPLHF
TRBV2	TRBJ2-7	CASGLGQGGTYEQYF
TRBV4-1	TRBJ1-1	CVSSQVPGGFMNTEAFF
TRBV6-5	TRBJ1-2	CASSRTNYGYTF
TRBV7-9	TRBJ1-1	CASSRVDGTAEAFF
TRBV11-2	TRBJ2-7	CASSQTGSLEQYF
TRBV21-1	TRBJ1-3	CASGDRSSGNTIYF
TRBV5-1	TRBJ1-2	CASSLVDRGYGYTF
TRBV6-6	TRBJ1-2	CASSLGTFNYGYTF
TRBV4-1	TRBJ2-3	CASSQEGVGTDTQYF
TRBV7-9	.	CASSAPGLAGSYEQYF
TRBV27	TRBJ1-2	CASSYTGFNAYTF
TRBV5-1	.	CASSPGTGGTYEQYF
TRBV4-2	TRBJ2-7	CASSQRDSSSYEQYF
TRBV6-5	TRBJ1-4	CASSFTATVTNEKLFF
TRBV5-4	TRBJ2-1	CASSQDSAPYNEQFF
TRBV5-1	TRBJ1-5	CASSLGQGSNQPQHF
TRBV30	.	CAWSVSGGSYEQYF
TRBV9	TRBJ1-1	CASSVEGVGSEAFF
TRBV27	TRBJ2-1	CASRGTQGFGWDNEQFF